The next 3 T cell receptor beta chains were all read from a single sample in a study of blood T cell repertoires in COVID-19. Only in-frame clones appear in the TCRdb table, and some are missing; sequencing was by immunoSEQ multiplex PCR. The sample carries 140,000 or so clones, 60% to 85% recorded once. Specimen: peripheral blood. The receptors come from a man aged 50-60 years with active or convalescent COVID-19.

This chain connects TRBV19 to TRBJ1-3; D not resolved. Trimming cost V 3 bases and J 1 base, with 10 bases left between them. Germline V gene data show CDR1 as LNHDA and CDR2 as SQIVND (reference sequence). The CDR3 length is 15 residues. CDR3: CASSIGVDSGNTIYF. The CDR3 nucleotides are TGTGCCAGTAGTATCGGTGTCGATTCTGGAAACACCATATATTTT.

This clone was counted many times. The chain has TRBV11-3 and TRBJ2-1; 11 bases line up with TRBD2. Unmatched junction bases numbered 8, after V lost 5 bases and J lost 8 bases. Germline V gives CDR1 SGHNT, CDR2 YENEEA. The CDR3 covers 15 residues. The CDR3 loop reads CASSPSGRLGDEQFF. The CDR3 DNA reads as TGTGCCAGCAGCCCTAGCGGGAGGTTGGGCGATGAGCAGTTCTTC. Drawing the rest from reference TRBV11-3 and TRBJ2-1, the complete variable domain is EAGVVQSPRYKIIEKKQPVAFWCNPISGHNTLYWYLQNLGQGPELLIRYENEEAVDDSQLPKDRFSAERLKGVDSTLKIQPAELGDSAVYLCASSPSGRLGDEQFFGPGTRLTVL.

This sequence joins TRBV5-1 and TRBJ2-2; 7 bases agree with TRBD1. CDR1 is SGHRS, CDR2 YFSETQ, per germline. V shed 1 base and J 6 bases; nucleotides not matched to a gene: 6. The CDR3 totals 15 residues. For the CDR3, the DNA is TGCGCCAGCAGCTTGTCCCAAACAGGGGCCGGGGAGCTGTTTTTT. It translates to CASSLSQTGAGELFF.